Listed here are 23 T cell receptor beta chains from one sample, sequenced in a study of blood T cell repertoires in COVID-19. TCRdb keeps only in-frame clones here, not all; method: immunoSEQ multiplex PCR. The sample contains tens of thousands of clones, roughly 87% of which appear only once. Sequenced material: peripheral blood. Source of these receptors: a male donor with acute or convalescent COVID-19.

DNA for the CDR3: TGTGCCAGCATCATCCTGAGAGGACAGAACACCGGGGAGCTGTTTTTT. Translated, it gives CASIILRGQNTGELFF. The V gene is TRBV5-6, the J gene TRBJ2-2; D is perhaps TRBD1 (5 bases). Germline V gene data show CDR1 as SGHDT and CDR2 as YYEEEE. This CDR3 spans 16 amino acids. V lost 6 bases to trimming and J lost 1 base, with 16 bases between them.

The chain carries TRBV5-1 and TRBJ2-2; TRBD1 is a possible D gene (6 bases). The CDR3 runs to 16 residues. V lost 0 bases to trimming and J lost 5 bases, with 14 bases between them. CDR1 and CDR2 from the germline V gene are SGHRS and YFSETQ. The chain's CDR3 is CASSLDEGGWTGELFF. The DNA for the CDR3 is TGCGCCAGCAGCTTGGATGAAGGGGGATGGACCGGGGAGCTGTTTTTT.

The J gene is TRBJ2-3, the V gene TRBV5-1; tentatively, D is TRBD2 (6 bases). V lost 2 bases, J lost 4 bases, and 8 bases lay in between. The CDR3 totals 13 residues. The germline gives CDR1 SGHRS, CDR2 YFSETQ. The CDR3 spells CASSFRLADTQYF. The CDR3, as DNA: TGCGCCAGCAGCTTCCGACTAGCAGATACGCAGTATTTT.

This rearrangement joins TRBV10-3 to TRBJ1-2; a weak D match, TRBD1 (6 bases). V dropped 3 bases and J dropped 3 bases, with 14 bases sitting between them. The CDR3 is made up of 15 amino acids. The germline V gene has CDR1 ENHRY and CDR2 SYGVKD. The CDR3 coding sequence is TGTGCCATCAGTGATAGAGCAGGGGCTGACTATGGCTACACCTTC. Residues: CAISDRAGADYGYTF.

DNA for the CDR3: TGTGCCAGTAGTACCCGGGAGGGGGGCAATGAGCAGTTCTTC. It yields the protein CASSTREGGNEQFF. The chain employs TRBV19 and TRBJ2-1; TRBD2 matches 8 bases. Germline CDR1 LNHDA, CDR2 SQIVND (reference sequence). The V segment lost 4 bases and the J segment 6 bases; nucleotides outside the gene matches: 5. CDR3 length: 14 residues.

The gene calls are TRBV2 and TRBJ1-4; the match to TRBD1 covers 10 bases. Germline V gives CDR1 SNHLY, CDR2 FYNNEI. This CDR3 spans 14 amino acids. V dropped 8 bases and J dropped 9; count of bases not matched to a gene: 9. Here the CDR3 DNA reads TGTGCCAGCGGCGGGGGACAGGGGCTGAAAAAACTGTTTTTT. This encodes CASGGGQGLKKLFF.

The chain employs TRBV7-8 and TRBJ1-1; D may be TRBD1 (5 bases). CDR1 is SGHVS and CDR2 is FQNEAQ in the germline V gene. V lost 4 bases to trimming and J lost 2 bases, with 14 bases between them. This CDR3 region has 15 residues. Here the CDR3 reads CASSSLRDLNTEAFF. For the CDR3, the DNA is TGTGCCAGCAGCTCCCTCCGGGACTTAAACACTGAAGCTTTCTTT. Filled out from reference TRBV7-8 and TRBJ1-1, the complete variable domain reads GAGVSQSPRYKVAKRGQDVALRCDPISGHVSLFWYQQALGQGPEFLTYFQNEAQLDKSGLPSDRFFAERPEGSVSTLKIQRTQQEDSAVYLCASSSLRDLNTEAFFGQGTRLTVV.

Written as DNA, the CDR3 is TGCGCCAGCAGCCCAGGGCAGTTCTTC. Amino acid sequence: CASSPGQFF. This rearrangement joins TRBV23-1 to TRBJ2-1; D gene unclear. TRBV23-1 is filed as an ORF, its function uncertain. This CDR3 has 9 amino acids. Trimming stripped 6 bases from V and 12 bases from J, with 6 bases between.

The chain carries TRBV28 and TRBJ1-5; 11 bases line up with TRBD1. Germline V gene lookup returns CDR1 MDHEN and CDR2 SYDVKM. The junction had 4 bases not matched to a gene; V was cut back by 5 bases and J by 1 base. This CDR3 is 16 amino acids long. DNA for the CDR3: TGTGCCAGCAGTCCCGGGACAGGGGGGAGCAATCAGCCCCAGCATTTT. It encodes CASSPGTGGSNQPQHF.

This clone was recorded once. V gene TRBV6-5 combines with J gene TRBJ1-2; maybe TRBD1 (5 bases). The V gene lost 7 bases and the J gene lost 8 bases, with 14 bases spanning the gap. CDR1 is MNHEY and CDR2 is SVGAGI in the germline V gene. There are 12 residues in the CDR3. The CDR3 coding sequence is TGTGCCAGCACCCAACTTGGGGGGGGCTACACCTTC. Translated, it gives CASTQLGGGYTF.

V usage is TRBV11-2 and J usage is TRBJ2-1; 8 bases are a match to TRBD2. The CDR3 loop spans 14 amino acids. The germline V gene encodes CDR1 SGHAT and CDR2 FQNNGV. The V and J ends lost 2 bases and 9 bases, in that order; junction bases with no gene match: 6. The CDR3 DNA reads as TGTGCCAGCAGCTTATCCCGGGGGGGGCTTGAGCAGTTCTTC. The encoded protein is CASSLSRGGLEQFF.

This clone has only one observation. The chain joins TRBV19 to TRBJ2-1; 7 bases align to TRBD1. Germline lookup yields CDR1 LNHDA and CDR2 SQIVND (reference sequence). Trimming took 7 bases from V and 6 from J; bases not matched to a gene: 6. This CDR3 comprises 13 residues. CDR3: CASTTGQPNEQFF. In nucleotides, the CDR3 is TGTGCCAGTACTACGGGACAGCCCAATGAGCAGTTCTTC.

The chain has TRBV20-1 and TRBJ1-2; 7 nucleotides agree with TRBD1. Germline trimming cut 4 bases from V and 6 bases from J; bases unmatched to any gene: 2. From germline, CDR1 is DFQATT and CDR2 SNEGSKA (reference sequence). CDR3 length: 11 amino acids. CDR3 DNA sequence: TGCAGTGCTATGACAGGGAATGGCTACACCTTC. As protein: CSAMTGNGYTF.

The chain combines TRBV9 with TRBJ2-3; D gene ambiguous. Trimming left V 7 bases short and J 0 bases short, with 6 bases between. Germline V gene sequence: CDR1 SGDLS, CDR2 YYNGEE. The CDR3 runs 12 residues. The CDR3 bases are TGTGCCAGCGGGCTGAGCACAGATACGCAGTATTTT. It specifies CASGLSTDTQYF.

The rearrangement links TRBV10-3 to TRBJ1-2, with unresolved D. The CDR3 has 15 amino acids. From germline, CDR1 is ENHRY and CDR2 SYGVKD. The V gene lost 4 bases and the J gene lost 6 bases, with 18 bases spanning the gap. CDR3 sequence: CAISVPGSPGNGYTF. CDR3 nucleotide sequence: TGTGCCATCAGTGTTCCCGGGTCACCGGGAAATGGCTACACCTTC.

V usage is TRBV6-6 and J usage is TRBJ1-5; 7 bases fit TRBD1. Trimming took 5 bases from V and 1 from J; bases not matched to a gene: 5. The CDR3 runs to 15 residues. Germline values: CDR1 MNHNY, CDR2 SVGAGI (reference sequence). Here the CDR3 reads CASSPGGVSNQPQHF. In DNA, the CDR3 is TGTGCCAGCAGTCCAGGGGGAGTGAGCAATCAGCCCCAGCATTTT.

The chain joins TRBV27 to TRBJ1-2, with TRBD1 as a possible D gene (5 bases). CDR3 length: 13 residues. Germline V lookup: CDR1 MNHEY, CDR2 SMNVEV (reference sequence). V dropped 5 bases and J dropped 4 bases, with 11 bases sitting between them. In nucleotides, the CDR3 is TGTGCCAGCAGTCCCACGGGGGTCTATGGCTACACCTTC. Translation gives CASSPTGVYGYTF.

V is TRBV4-1 and J is TRBJ1-4; 8 bases map to TRBD1. The germline V gene has CDR1 MGHRA and CDR2 YSYEKL. V trimming: 0 bases; J trimming: 7 bases; junction bases outside the gene matches: 10. The CDR3 has 17 amino acids. CDR3 loop: CASSQDLVGDRGEKLFF. The CDR3, as DNA: TGCGCCAGCAGCCAAGATTTGGTCGGAGACAGGGGTGAAAAACTGTTTTTT.

The rearrangement joins TRBV3-1 (or the pseudogene TRBV3-2) to TRBJ2-1; weak D call: TRBD1 (6 bases). V lost 2 bases to trimming and J lost 9 bases, with 11 bases between them. The CDR3 runs 13 residues. The germline gives CDR1 LGHDT, CDR2 YNNKEL (reference sequence). As DNA, the CDR3 is TGTGCCAGCAGCCAATCAGGGGATGGTGAGCAGTTCTTC. This codes for CASSQSGDGEQFF.

This clone was counted only a few times. CDR3 DNA: TGTGCCAGTAGCTCCTGGACAGGGATGAGGGAGACCCAGTACTTC. Translation: CASSSWTGMRETQYF. This sequence joins TRBV19 and TRBJ2-5; 8 bases align to TRBD1. From germline, CDR1 is LNHDA and CDR2 SQIVND (reference sequence). J was trimmed by 5 bases and V by 6 bases; bases with no gene match: 11. CDR3 length: 15 amino acids.

V usage is TRBV7-9 and J usage is TRBJ2-1; 10 bases map to TRBD2. J was trimmed by 4 bases and V by 5 bases; bases with no gene match: 5. CDR3 length equals 15 residues. Germline CDR1 is SEHNR and CDR2 is FQNEAQ (reference sequence). Written as DNA, the CDR3 is TGTGCCAGCAGCCTGAGCGGGGGGGAATACAATGAGCAGTTCTTC. Its translation is CASSLSGGEYNEQFF.

This clone was recorded only once. The V gene is TRBV7-9, the J gene TRBJ1-4; unclear D gene. Germline-derived CDR1 and CDR2 are SEHNR and FQNEAQ (reference sequence). Trimming shortened V by 4 bases and J by 0 bases, and 9 bases separated the two germline ends. This CDR3 contains 15 residues. The CDR3 loop reads CASSSQLATNEKLFF. The CDR3 nucleotides read TGTGCCAGCAGCTCCCAACTTGCAACTAATGAAAAACTGTTTTTT.

The V gene is TRBV19, the J gene TRBJ1-1; 9 bases are shared with TRBD1. V shed 7 bases, J shed 4 bases, and the junction held 7 bases outside the gene matches. CDR3 length: 14 amino acids. Germline V gene sequence: CDR1 LNHDA, CDR2 SQIVND (reference sequence). The CDR3 DNA is TGTGCCAGTATTGGGACAGGGCTGAGCACTGAAGCTTTCTTT. Translating it yields CASIGTGLSTEAFF.